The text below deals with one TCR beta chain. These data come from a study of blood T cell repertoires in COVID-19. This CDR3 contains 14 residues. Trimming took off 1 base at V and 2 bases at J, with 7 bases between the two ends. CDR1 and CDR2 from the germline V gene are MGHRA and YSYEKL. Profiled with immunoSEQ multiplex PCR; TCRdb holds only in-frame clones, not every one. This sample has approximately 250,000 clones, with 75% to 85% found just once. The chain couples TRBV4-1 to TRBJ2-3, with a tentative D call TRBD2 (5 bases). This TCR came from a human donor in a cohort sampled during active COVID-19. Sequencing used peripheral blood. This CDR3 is CASSQGLNTDTQYF. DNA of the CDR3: TGCGCCAGCAGCCAAGGACTAAACACAGATACGCAGTATTTT.